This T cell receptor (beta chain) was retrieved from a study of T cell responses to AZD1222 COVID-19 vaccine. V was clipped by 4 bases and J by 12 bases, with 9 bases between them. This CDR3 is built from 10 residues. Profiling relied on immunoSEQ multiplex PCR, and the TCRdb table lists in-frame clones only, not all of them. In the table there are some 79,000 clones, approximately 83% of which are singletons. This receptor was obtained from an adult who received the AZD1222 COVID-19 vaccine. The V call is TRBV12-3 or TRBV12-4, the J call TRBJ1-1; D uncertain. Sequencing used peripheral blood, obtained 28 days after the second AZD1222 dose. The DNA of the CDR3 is TGTGCCAGCAGTTCCGGCATTTCTTTCTTT. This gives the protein CASSSGISFF.